A selection of T cell receptor beta chains follows, all from one sample in a study of memory CD4+ T cells and cytomegalovirus serostatus. TCRdb's copy holds only in-frame clones and misses some; the assay was immunoSEQ multiplex PCR. This table holds around 49,000 clones, 60% to 80% found once. The sample taken for sequencing was memory CD4+ T cells from blood. These TCRs come from an adult in good health and CMV-seronegative. Each CDR3 is given with its conserved first and last residue. A D gene is named only where the DNA matches it firmly. Some rows have no size entry. The others give once, few or many, or a class for an expanded clone.

CDR3 DNA: TGTGCCAGCAGTGAGACGGTTTCTAACACTGAAGCTTTCTTT
CDR3 protein: CASSETVSNTEAFF
V gene: TRBV2
clone size: .
CDR3 length: 14
J gene: TRBJ1-1
D gene: .

CDR3 DNA: TGTGCCAGCAGCTTCCAAGAGAACACTGAAGCTTTCTTT
CDR3 protein: CASSFQENTEAFF
V gene: TRBV7-6
clone size: .
CDR3 length: 13
J gene: TRBJ1-1
D gene: .

CDR3 DNA: TGCGCCAGCAGTGAAAGAGCGGGAGCTTTTGATACGCAGTATTTT
CDR3 protein: CASSERAGAFDTQYF
V gene: TRBV10-2
clone size: few
CDR3 length: 15
J gene: TRBJ2-3
D gene: TRBD2

CDR3 DNA: TGTGCCAGTAGTATCGAACGGGGCTCAGGGGAGCTGTTTTTT
CDR3 protein: CASSIERGSGELFF
V gene: TRBV19
clone size: .
CDR3 length: 14
J gene: TRBJ2-2
D gene: .

CDR3 DNA: TGCAGTGCTAGTCGGAGGGGCGAGCAGTACTTC
CDR3 protein: CSASRRGEQYF
V gene: TRBV20-1
clone size: .
CDR3 length: 11
J gene: TRBJ2-7
D gene: .

CDR3 DNA: TGCGCCAGCAGCTTGGAGAGGGGTGGGACCCAGTACTTC
CDR3 protein: CASSLERGGTQYF
V gene: TRBV5-1
clone size: .
CDR3 length: 13
J gene: TRBJ2-5
D gene: .

CDR3 DNA: TGTGCCAGCAGCGTAGGCAATGTGGGTGCGGAGCTGTTTTTT
CDR3 protein: CASSVGNVGAELFF
V gene: TRBV9
clone size: .
CDR3 length: 14
J gene: TRBJ2-2
D gene: .

CDR3 DNA: TGTGCCACCAGCAGACAGGGTAACCTGGGCTACGAGCAGTACTTC
CDR3 protein: CATSRQGNLGYEQYF
V gene: TRBV15
clone size: .
CDR3 length: 15
J gene: TRBJ2-7
D gene: .

CDR3 DNA: TGTGCCTGGAGAGGGGATGGGCAGCCCCAGCATTTT
CDR3 protein: CAWRGDGQPQHF
V gene: TRBV30
clone size: .
CDR3 length: 12
J gene: TRBJ1-5
D gene: .

CDR3 DNA: TGTGCCAGCAGTTACTCACAGGGCGATGGCTACACCTTC
CDR3 protein: CASSYSQGDGYTF
V gene: TRBV6-6
clone size: .
CDR3 length: 13
J gene: TRBJ1-2
D gene: .

CDR3 DNA: TGTGCCAGCAGCCATAGGGTATTGAACACTGAAGCTTTCTTT
CDR3 protein: CASSHRVLNTEAFF
V gene: TRBV5-5
clone size: .
CDR3 length: 14
J gene: TRBJ1-1
D gene: .

CDR3 DNA: TGTGCCAGCAGTTTACCTAGCGGGACACACAATGAGCAGTTCTTC
CDR3 protein: CASSLPSGTHNEQFF
V gene: TRBV28
clone size: .
CDR3 length: 15
J gene: TRBJ2-1
D gene: TRBD2

CDR3 DNA: TGCGCCAGCAGCCAAGACTCGGGGAGTCAGCCCCAGCATTTT
CDR3 protein: CASSQDSGSQPQHF
V gene: TRBV4-1
clone size: few
CDR3 length: 14
J gene: TRBJ1-5
D gene: .

CDR3 DNA: TGTGCCAGCAGTTTATATGACTCGAACACCGGGGAGCTGTTTTTT
CDR3 protein: CASSLYDSNTGELFF
V gene: TRBV27
clone size: .
CDR3 length: 15
J gene: TRBJ2-2
D gene: .

CDR3 DNA: TGCAGCGGGGGTCTAGTCTACGAGCAGTACTTC
CDR3 protein: CSGGLVYEQYF
V gene: TRBV29-1
clone size: once
CDR3 length: 11
J gene: TRBJ2-7
D gene: .

CDR3 DNA: TGTGCCAGCAGCTTAGCCGGCAGTCGAACTCAGCCCCAGCATTTT
CDR3 protein: CASSLAGSRTQPQHF
V gene: TRBV11-2
clone size: .
CDR3 length: 15
J gene: TRBJ1-5
D gene: .

CDR3 DNA: TGTGCCAGCCGGGATCCTGCGGGAGGGTCCGCCAATGAGCAGTTCTTC
CDR3 protein: CASRDPAGGSANEQFF
V gene: TRBV2
clone size: .
CDR3 length: 16
J gene: TRBJ2-1
D gene: TRBD2

CDR3 DNA: TGCAGCGTCGGGGACGGGGGTCAAGAGACCCAGTACTTC
CDR3 protein: CSVGDGGQETQYF
V gene: TRBV29-1
clone size: .
CDR3 length: 13
J gene: TRBJ2-5
D gene: .

CDR3 DNA: TGTGCCAGCAGCTTGGTAGGTAGCGGAGGGGCCTACGAGCAGTACTTC
CDR3 protein: CASSLVGSGGAYEQYF
V gene: TRBV5-5
clone size: .
CDR3 length: 16
J gene: TRBJ2-7
D gene: .

CDR3 DNA: TGCGCCAGCAGCCCCACCCACTTTACCCCCACAGATACGCAGTATTTT
CDR3 protein: CASSPTHFTPTDTQYF
V gene: TRBV5-1
clone size: .
CDR3 length: 16
J gene: TRBJ2-3
D gene: .

CDR3 DNA: TGTGCCAGCAGTGGGGGGGGTATAACAGATACGCAGTATTTT
CDR3 protein: CASSGGGITDTQYF
V gene: TRBV6-1
clone size: .
CDR3 length: 14
J gene: TRBJ2-3
D gene: TRBD2

CDR3 DNA: TGTGCCAGCAGCCGAACCCCCGGGACAGGGGGCACAGATACGCAGTATTTT
CDR3 protein: CASSRTPGTGGTDTQYF
V gene: TRBV11-1
clone size: .
CDR3 length: 17
J gene: TRBJ2-3
D gene: TRBD1

CDR3 DNA: TGTGCCGCCTCAAGGGGGACAGGGCACACCGGGGAGCTGTTTTTT
CDR3 protein: CAASRGTGHTGELFF
V gene: TRBV19
clone size: few
CDR3 length: 15
J gene: TRBJ2-2
D gene: TRBD1

CDR3 DNA: TGTGCCAGCAGCCCCCGCGGGGGCGAGGGAGAGACCCAGTACTTC
CDR3 protein: CASSPRGGEGETQYF
V gene: TRBV9
clone size: once
CDR3 length: 15
J gene: TRBJ2-5
D gene: .

CDR3 DNA: TGTGCCAGCAGCCCCACGGCGTTGGCCTACAATGAGCAGTTCTTC
CDR3 protein: CASSPTALAYNEQFF
V gene: TRBV7-8
clone size: .
CDR3 length: 15
J gene: TRBJ2-1
D gene: .

CDR3 DNA: TGTGCCAGCCATGACGTACAGGGAATAGGGGAGACCCAGTACTTC
CDR3 protein: CASHDVQGIGETQYF
V gene: TRBV28
clone size: .
CDR3 length: 15
J gene: TRBJ2-5
D gene: .

CDR3 DNA: TGTGCCAGCAGCGTAAGACCGCCACTAGCGAGCTCCTACAATGAGCAGTTCTTC
CDR3 protein: CASSVRPPLASSYNEQFF
V gene: TRBV9
clone size: .
CDR3 length: 18
J gene: TRBJ2-1
D gene: TRBD2

CDR3 DNA: TGTGCCAGCAGTGAACGGACTAGCGGGAGGAACGAGCAGTACTTC
CDR3 protein: CASSERTSGRNEQYF
V gene: TRBV6-1
clone size: .
CDR3 length: 15
J gene: TRBJ2-7
D gene: TRBD2

CDR3 DNA: TGTGCCATCGTGATAGCGGGAGGCAGCGATGAGCAGTTCTTC
CDR3 protein: CAIVIAGGSDEQFF
V gene: TRBV21-1
clone size: .
CDR3 length: 14
J gene: TRBJ2-1
D gene: .

CDR3 DNA: TGCAGTGTGGGGACAATGAATGGCTACACCTTC
CDR3 protein: CSVGTMNGYTF
V gene: TRBV20-1
clone size: .
CDR3 length: 11
J gene: TRBJ1-2
D gene: .

CDR3 DNA: TGTGCTAGTGGTCGCGGAAATGAGCAGTTCTTC
CDR3 protein: CASGRGNEQFF
V gene: TRBV12-5
clone size: .
CDR3 length: 11
J gene: TRBJ2-1
D gene: .

CDR3 DNA: TGCGCCAGCAGCCACCCCTATGAAAAACTGTTTTTT
CDR3 protein: CASSHPYEKLFF
V gene: TRBV4-1
clone size: few
CDR3 length: 12
J gene: TRBJ1-4
D gene: .

CDR3 DNA: TGTGCCAGCAGCTTAGTTCTAGGGGGCGAGCAGTACTTC
CDR3 protein: CASSLVLGGEQYF
V gene: TRBV7-9
clone size: .
CDR3 length: 13
J gene: TRBJ2-7
D gene: .

CDR3 DNA: TGTGCCAGCAGGAATAATGACAGGGGTTATCACGAGCAGTACTTC
CDR3 protein: CASRNNDRGYHEQYF
V gene: TRBV27
clone size: .
CDR3 length: 15
J gene: TRBJ2-7
D gene: TRBD1

CDR3 DNA: TGTGCCAGCAGCCAGGGGGCCAATCAGCCCCAGCATTTT
CDR3 protein: CASSQGANQPQHF
V gene: TRBV7-9
clone size: medium-sized
CDR3 length: 13
J gene: TRBJ1-5
D gene: TRBD1

CDR3 DNA: TGTGCCAGCAGTCAAAGCTCGGGGACCCAGTACTTC
CDR3 protein: CASSQSSGTQYF
V gene: TRBV6-1
clone size: few
CDR3 length: 12
J gene: TRBJ2-5
D gene: .

CDR3 DNA: TGTGCCAGCAGTGACTCCGGGGGGACAAGGAACACTGAAGCTTTCTTT
CDR3 protein: CASSDSGGTRNTEAFF
V gene: TRBV6-4
clone size: once
CDR3 length: 16
J gene: TRBJ1-1
D gene: .

CDR3 DNA: TGTGCCAGCAGGACCGACACCGGGGAGCTGTTTTTT
CDR3 protein: CASRTDTGELFF
V gene: TRBV2
clone size: .
CDR3 length: 12
J gene: TRBJ2-2
D gene: .

CDR3 DNA: TGTGCCAGCAGTCCATCTCGGGGGACAGGGGGCCACGAGCAGTACTTC
CDR3 protein: CASSPSRGTGGHEQYF
V gene: TRBV2
clone size: .
CDR3 length: 16
J gene: TRBJ2-7
D gene: TRBD1

CDR3 DNA: TGTGCCAGCAGTGAAATACAAGGCCCCTGGTTTCATACGCAGTATTTT
CDR3 protein: CASSEIQGPWFHTQYF
V gene: TRBV2
clone size: .
CDR3 length: 16
J gene: TRBJ2-3
D gene: .

CDR3 DNA: TGTGCCAGTTCAGGTCCCTATGGCTACACCTTC
CDR3 protein: CASSGPYGYTF
V gene: TRBV28
clone size: .
CDR3 length: 11
J gene: TRBJ1-2
D gene: .

CDR3 DNA: TGTGCCAGCAGCTTCCTAGCCGGGACAGGGACTAATGAAAAACTGTTTTTT
CDR3 protein: CASSFLAGTGTNEKLFF
V gene: TRBV7-9
clone size: .
CDR3 length: 17
J gene: TRBJ1-4
D gene: TRBD1